This TCR beta chain was captured by sequencing in a study of identical twins. Study-level results: Some out-of-frame alpha sequences were shared by twins, and these showed excess low generation probability.

This clonotype showed up just once. What it recognizes is unknown. A universal primer binding site was introduced by template switching. The final cDNA contained unique molecular identifiers. From the 5' RACE reads, TCRdb called clonotypes with MiXCR, one entry per CDR3 protein. The sample lists a few hundred thousand distinct CDR3 sequences; 9% to 10% were seen once. The germline V and J ends were trimmed by 0 bases and 3 bases, with 13 bases remaining between them. Germline V gene data show CDR1 as LGHDT and CDR2 as YNNKEL (reference sequence). The CDR3 is 16 residues long. This sequence was found in a woman between 50 and 59 years old in good health. V usage is TRBV3-1 and J usage is TRBJ2-3, with D perhaps matching TRBD2 (6 bases). The sample taken for sequencing was naive T cells sorted from blood. In nucleotides, the CDR3 is TGTGCCAGCAGCCAAGATTTCCCGCGGGATACAGATACGCAGTATTTT. This sequence encodes CASSQDFPRDTDTQYF.